The clone carrying this T cell receptor beta chain turned up a few times. The antigen is not known. These data come from a study of metastatic and nonmetastatic thyroid tumors. Whole-study context: Peripheral blood and tumor or nodule samples from malignant and benign thyroid patients were compared.

In the original workflow: In papillary thyroid cancer, a distant-metastasis classifier was built using CDR3 differences across clinicopathological groups. With MiXCR, TCRdb reprocessed the PCR reads. What appears here as the V and J calls and clone size reflects TCRdb's work, not the paper's. The repertoire holds 25,000 to 35,000 clones, with about 17% as singletons. CDR1 and CDR2 from the germline V gene are WSHSY and SAAADI. The CDR3 contains 16 residues. V lost 0 bases to trimming and J lost 6 bases, with 15 bases between them. Whole-study results and caveats: In blood and tumor, TCR beta diversity was reportedly significantly higher in malignant thyroid tumors than in benign nodules.

No patient received treatment before thyroid surgery. This clonotype originated in a female donor with papillary thyroid cancer or a benign thyroid nodule (not recorded which). Some clones in this sample may be carry-over from other donors' samples. Sequencing was carried out using blood. This rearrangement joins TRBV10-2 to TRBJ2-1; D call uncertain. The CDR3 spells CASSESMGNRGNEQFF. The CDR3 DNA follows: TGCGCCAGCAGTGAGTCGATGGGTAATCGAGGCAATGAGCAGTTCTTC.